These T cell receptor beta chains were read from a single sample in a study of T-cell memory formation after mild COVID-19. TCRdb processed the 5' RACE reads anew with MiXCR; each CDR3 protein has one entry. The table shows hundreds of thousands of distinct CDR3 sequences, with roughly 17% occurring only once. Sequenced material: PBMCs or a T cell subset sorted from them (not recorded which). These receptors came from an adult woman who had mild COVID-19 (a few samples of this study predate the infection). Cell type and time point are not known. The CDR3 runs from the conserved cysteine through the conserved F or W. The D gene is left open where the match is weak. A clone size is listed for some rows: how often the clone was seen (once, few, many), or a class if it is expanded.

J	V	size	D	DNA	CDR3
TRBJ2-7	TRBV30	NA	NA	TGTGCCTGGAGTTTTGGGGATGTGGGCGAGCAGTACTTC	CAWSFGDVGEQYF
TRBJ2-2	TRBV7-6	many	NA	TGTGCCAGCAGCTTAGAGTCGAACACCGGGGAGCTGTTTTTT	CASSLESNTGELFF
TRBJ2-3	TRBV18	NA	NA	TGTGCCAGCTCCCCACTTAGGGATACGCAGTATTTT	CASSPLRDTQYF
TRBJ2-5	TRBV29-1	NA	NA	TGCAGCGTTCATCACCGGGCCCAGTACTTC	CSVHHRAQYF
TRBJ1-5	TRBV12-3/TRBV12-4	NA	NA	TGTGCCAGCAGTTTATCTCAGGGAGCGCCCCAGCATTTT	CASSLSQGAPQHF
TRBJ2-5	TRBV24-1	NA	TRBD2	TGTGCCACCAGTGGGGCCAGCGGGAGTCACCAAGAGACCCAGTACTTC	CATSGASGSHQETQYF
TRBJ1-1	TRBV5-4	NA	NA	TGTGCCAGCAGCTCAGTGACAGGGAACACTGAAGCTTTCTTT	CASSSVTGNTEAFF
TRBJ2-2	TRBV30	many	NA	TGTGCCTGGAATCCTGAAATGTACACCGGGGAGCTGTTTTTT	CAWNPEMYTGELFF
TRBJ2-1	TRBV5-1	NA	NA	TGCGCCAGCGGAGAGGAAAATGAGCAGTTCTTC	CASGEENEQFF
TRBJ2-3	TRBV5-1	few	TRBD1	TGCGCCAGCAGCTTGGGACAGGGTGGGCCAGATACGCAGTATTTT	CASSLGQGGPDTQYF
TRBJ2-1	TRBV6-1	once	NA	TGTGCCAGCAGTGGGACGGAGCTTGGCTCCTACAATGAGCAGTTCTTC	CASSGTELGSYNEQFF
TRBJ2-5	TRBV6-5	few	NA	TGTGCCAGCAGTTACGCGTTTGGGGGTATTGGGGAGACCCAGTACTTC	CASSYAFGGIGETQYF
TRBJ1-6	TRBV7-2	NA	NA	TGTGCCAGCAGCCTAAGTGGATATACGGGTTCACCCCTCCACTTT	CASSLSGYTGSPLHF
TRBJ2-7	TRBV5-6	few	NA	TGTGCCAGCAGCTTGTATGACTCCGGGCACGAGCAGTACTTC	CASSLYDSGHEQYF
TRBJ1-3	TRBV15	NA	NA	TGTGCCACCAGCAGTCAGGACATTTACAACTCAGGAAACACCATATATTTT	CATSSQDIYNSGNTIYF
TRBJ2-7	TRBV12-3/TRBV12-4	NA	TRBD2	TGTGCCAGCACCCTCGGAGGACTAGGGGAGCAGTACTTC	CASTLGGLGEQYF
TRBJ1-1	TRBV3-1	many	NA	TGTGCCAGCAGCCAAGCAGGGGCGAACACTGAAGCTTTCTTT	CASSQAGANTEAFF
TRBJ2-3	TRBV4-3	NA	NA	TGCGCCAGCAGCCAAGATTTGGGACCACGATCTAGCACAGATACGCAGTATTTT	CASSQDLGPRSSTDTQYF
TRBJ1-5	TRBV21-1	once	NA	TGTGCCAGTCCGAGGGCGGAGAATCAGCCCCAGCATTTT	CASPRAENQPQHF
TRBJ2-2	TRBV9	NA	NA	TGTGCCAGCAGCGTAGGAGGGAGATCGAACACCGGGGAGCTGTTTTTT	CASSVGGRSNTGELFF
TRBJ2-7	TRBV6-2/TRBV6-3	NA	NA	TGTGCCAGCAGTCCGGGACACGGAAGCTCCTACGAGCAGTACTTC	CASSPGHGSSYEQYF
TRBJ2-2	TRBV11-2	many	NA	TGTGCCAGCAGCTTAGCGGACACCGGGGAGCTGTTTTTT	CASSLADTGELFF
TRBJ1-5	TRBV5-1	NA	NA	TGCGCCAGCAGCTTAACATCAGGAGAAAATCAGCCCCAGCATTTT	CASSLTSGENQPQHF
TRBJ2-7	TRBV5-6	NA	NA	TGTGCCAGCAGCTTGGGACTCACCCGACGGACCTACGAGCAGTACTTC	CASSLGLTRRTYEQYF
TRBJ2-7	TRBV30	few	TRBD1	TGTGCCTGGAGTTGGGGACAGGACTACGAGCAGTACTTC	CAWSWGQDYEQYF
TRBJ1-6	TRBV20-1	NA	NA	TGCAGTGCTAGGGACAGCGGAAATTCACCCCTCCACTTT	CSARDSGNSPLHF
TRBJ2-5	TRBV5-1	NA	NA	TGCGCCAGCAGCTTGAAGAGGAGGGAAGAGACCCAGTACTTC	CASSLKRREETQYF
TRBJ2-1	TRBV12-3/TRBV12-4	NA	TRBD2	TGTGCCAGCAGGTTAGCGGGAGGTAGAAATGAGCAGTTCTTC	CASRLAGGRNEQFF
TRBJ2-2	TRBV6-5	NA	NA	TGTGCCAGCACCCAGACGGGGCGGGCGAACACCGGGGAGCTGTTTTTT	CASTQTGRANTGELFF
TRBJ1-2	TRBV7-2	NA	NA	TGTGCCAGCAGCTTAAGTCATCGGAGGGTGAGCGGCTACACCTTC	CASSLSHRRVSGYTF
TRBJ1-1	TRBV20-1	NA	NA	TGCAGTGCCCGACCGGGGGACCCGAACACTGAAGCTTTCTTT	CSARPGDPNTEAFF
TRBJ2-3	TRBV5-5	few	NA	TGTGCCAGCAGCCCTAAACCGGGGGAATTAACAGATACGCAGTATTTT	CASSPKPGELTDTQYF
TRBJ1-5	TRBV20-1	NA	TRBD1	TGCAGTGCTAGATCCGGACAGGGGGCAGATCAGCCCCAGCATTTT	CSARSGQGADQPQHF
TRBJ2-3	TRBV12-3/TRBV12-4	few	TRBD1	TGTGCCAGCAGTTTGAGGACAGGGGGCAACACAGATACGCAGTATTTT	CASSLRTGGNTDTQYF
TRBJ2-3	TRBV7-3	NA	NA	TGTGCCAGCAGCTTAAGCCAGGCTGCTAGCACAGATACGCAGTATTTT	CASSLSQAASTDTQYF
TRBJ1-2	TRBV9	NA	NA	TGTGCCAGCAGCGTAGACAGTTCCTATGGCTACACCTTC	CASSVDSSYGYTF
TRBJ1-3	TRBV7-2	few	NA	TGTGCCAGCAGCTTAGCATTACAGGGAACAGGAAACACCATATATTTT	CASSLALQGTGNTIYF
TRBJ1-6	TRBV30	NA	NA	TGTGCCTGGAGTGTTAACAGGGAGAATTCACCCCTCCACTTT	CAWSVNRENSPLHF
TRBJ1-2	TRBV3-1	few	NA	TGTGCCAGCAGCCAAGGGACTGGCTACACCTTC	CASSQGTGYTF
TRBJ2-7	TRBV10-3	NA	TRBD2	TGTGCCATCAGCACCAGGACTAGCGGGGGGAACTACGAGCAGTACTTC	CAISTRTSGGNYEQYF
TRBJ2-1	TRBV5-1	NA	NA	TGCGCCAGCAGCTTGGAAGGTAGAACCGGTGATGAGCAGTTCTTC	CASSLEGRTGDEQFF
TRBJ1-6	TRBV5-1	NA	TRBD1	TGCGCCAGCAGCTTGGGACAGGGGGAACTAAATTCACCCCTCCACTTT	CASSLGQGELNSPLHF
TRBJ1-5	TRBV20-1	few	NA	TGCAGTGCTAGAGATTTAGACAGAGCCAATCAGCCCCAGCATTTT	CSARDLDRANQPQHF
TRBJ2-7	TRBV20-1	NA	NA	TGCAGTGCTATCAACGGCGGAACCTACGAGCAGTACTTC	CSAINGGTYEQYF
TRBJ1-2	TRBV12-3/TRBV12-4	NA	NA	TGTGCCAGCAGTTTAAGCCCCCCCGGGTACGGCTACACCTTC	CASSLSPPGYGYTF
TRBJ2-2	TRBV3-1	NA	NA	TGTGCCAGCAGCCCACGGGGGACCCGAGGGACCGGGGAGCTGTTTTTT	CASSPRGTRGTGELFF
TRBJ1-2	TRBV7-2	NA	TRBD1	TGTGCCAGCAGCCGGGACAGGGAAATGGGCTACACCTTC	CASSRDREMGYTF
TRBJ2-2	TRBV12-3/TRBV12-4	few	TRBD1	TGTGCCAGCAGCGGGACAGGGAGGACCGGGGAGCTGTTTTTT	CASSGTGRTGELFF
TRBJ2-7	TRBV29-1	NA	NA	TGCAGCGTTACGACGTGGGGAATCTCCTACGAGCAGTACTTC	CSVTTWGISYEQYF
TRBJ2-1	TRBV5-6	few	NA	TGTGCCAGCAGCGATCGGCGGCCAACCCGCAGGAGTGAGCAGTTCTTC	CASSDRRPTRRSEQFF
TRBJ2-7	TRBV4-1	few	NA	TGCGCCAGCAGCCAAGATCAAGCTTACGAGCAGTACTTC	CASSQDQAYEQYF
TRBJ1-1	TRBV14	NA	NA	TGTGCCAGCAGCTTAAGGTCCACGGCCCTTACGGGTGAAGCTTTCTTT	CASSLRSTALTGEAFF
TRBJ2-7	TRBV29-1	few	NA	TGCAGCGTTCTTACCCGCTCCTACGAGCAGTACTTC	CSVLTRSYEQYF
TRBJ1-2	TRBV7-2	few	NA	TGTGCCAGCAGCCTCCCGGCAGCTAACTATGGCTACACCTTC	CASSLPAANYGYTF
TRBJ1-5	TRBV6-1	NA	NA	TGTGCCAGCAGTCGACTCTCTACAGGCCCGGGGGATCAGCCCCAGCATTTT	CASSRLSTGPGDQPQHF
TRBJ2-3	TRBV24-1	few	TRBD2	TGTGCCACCGAGACTAGCGGGGCAGATACGCAGTATTTT	CATETSGADTQYF
TRBJ2-3	TRBV7-3	few	TRBD2	TGTGCCAGCAGCCCGAGTCCGGGACTAGCGGGGGCGGCGGATACGCAGTATTTT	CASSPSPGLAGAADTQYF
TRBJ2-2	TRBV23-1	NA	TRBD1	TGCGCCAGCAGTCAATCGTTGGGACAGGCGAACACCGGGGAGCTGTTTTTT	CASSQSLGQANTGELFF
TRBJ1-4	TRBV24-1	NA	TRBD1	TGTGCCACCAGTGACGGGGGACAGGTTAATGAAAAACTGTTTTTT	CATSDGGQVNEKLFF
TRBJ1-3	TRBV7-9	few	NA	TGTGCCCTTGTAGGGGCAGGTACAAGCTCTGGAAACACCATATATTTT	CALVGAGTSSGNTIYF